These 5 T cell receptor beta chains were all obtained from the same sample, sequenced in a study of Ad26.COV2.S vaccination and SARS-CoV-2 variants (TCRdb year 2021). The sample's treatment or condition, from its label and the paper: 19 received Ad26.COV2.S at low or high dose, single or two shots; 5 received placebo; per-sample allocation not given. For vaccine and placebo recipients, the sequenced repertoires came from samples collected on day 63 after the first injection. The library was produced with the immunoSEQ multiplex PCR assay. TCRdb mirrors the immuneACCESS table, restricted to in-frame sequences. Some clones are absent from its copies; in checked studies, under half trace to an unresolved V gene, and the reason for the others is unknown. This sample comprises roughly 680,000 clones, more than 70% of them detected only once. Clones ranked in the top ten supply around 1.4% of the sample.

Sequencing was performed on peripheral blood, taken in a trial of Ad26.COV2.S vaccine versus placebo. The receptors stem from a person aged 18-65 years who received the Ad26.COV2.S COVID-19 vaccine or a placebo.

This clone was seen only once. The gene calls are TRBV16 and TRBJ1-1; D not resolved. This CDR3 is 13 amino acids long. V was clipped by 3 bases and J by 1 base, with 6 bases between them. Germline V gene sequence: CDR1 KGHSY, CDR2 FQNENV. The CDR3 region has the DNA TGTGCCAGCAGCCAGGATCAGAACACTGAAGCTTTCTTT. Translation gives CASSQDQNTEAFF.

This sequence joins TRBV18 and TRBJ2-5, with D possibly being TRBD2 (6 bases). Germline CDR1 KGHSH, CDR2 LQKENI. V lost 6 bases and J lost 5, with 10 bases in between. The CDR3 totals 12 residues. In nucleotides, the CDR3 is TGTGCCAGCTCGCGGAGGGTGGAGACCCAGTACTTC. The encoded protein is CASSRRVETQYF.

This clone has only one observation. The J gene is TRBJ2-1, the V gene TRBV7-6; TRBD1 agrees at 7 bases. The germline gives CDR1 SGHVS, CDR2 FNYEAQ. V trimming: 5 bases; J trimming: 0 bases; junction bases outside the gene matches: 22. The CDR3 is 21 amino acids. The CDR3 DNA sequence: TGTGCCAGCAGCGCACGACAAAGGACGGACAGGTCCCGGAGCTCCTACAATGAGCAGTTCTTC. Amino acid sequence: CASSARQRTDRSRSSYNEQFF.

The V and J genes are TRBV19 and TRBJ1-5; D may be TRBD1 (6 bases). Trimming cost V 7 bases and J 0 bases, with 13 bases left between them. CDR1 and CDR2 (germline): LNHDA, SQIVND (reference sequence). The CDR3 spans 15 residues. The CDR3 here is CASTPGGHSNQPQHF. Written as DNA, the CDR3 is TGTGCCAGTACCCCCGGGGGGCATAGCAATCAGCCCCAGCATTTT.

The chain employs TRBV6-6 and TRBJ1-5; 9 nucleotides line up with TRBD1. This CDR3 is built from 16 residues. V lost 0 bases, J lost 1 base, and 1 base stayed unmatched. Germline loops: CDR1 MNHNY, CDR2 SVGAGI (reference sequence). CDR3 nucleotide sequence: TGTGCCAGCAGTTACTCGGGACAGGGAAGCAATCAGCCCCAGCATTTT. Protein sequence: CASSYSGQGSNQPQHF.